This T cell receptor beta chain comes out of a study of blood T cell repertoires in COVID-19. Whole-study context: T cells, B-cell-depleted T cells, or PBMCs supplied cDNA or gDNA.

Profiling relied on immunoSEQ multiplex PCR, and the TCRdb table lists in-frame clones only, not all of them. The table lists 120,000 to 150,000 clones, about 87% of them singletons. The clonotype comes from a man between 50 and 59 years old who had recovered from COVID-19. Material for sequencing was peripheral blood.

The CDR3 sequence is CASSLTSGGPFYEQYF. The DNA for the CDR3 is TGTGCCAGCAGTCTGACTAGCGGGGGGCCTTTTTACGAGCAGTACTTC. This chain connects TRBV27 to TRBJ2-7; 13 positions agree with TRBD2. Per the germline V gene, CDR1 is MNHEY and CDR2 is SMNVEV (reference sequence). The CDR3 length is 16 residues. J was trimmed by 4 bases and V by 5 bases; bases with no gene match: 8.